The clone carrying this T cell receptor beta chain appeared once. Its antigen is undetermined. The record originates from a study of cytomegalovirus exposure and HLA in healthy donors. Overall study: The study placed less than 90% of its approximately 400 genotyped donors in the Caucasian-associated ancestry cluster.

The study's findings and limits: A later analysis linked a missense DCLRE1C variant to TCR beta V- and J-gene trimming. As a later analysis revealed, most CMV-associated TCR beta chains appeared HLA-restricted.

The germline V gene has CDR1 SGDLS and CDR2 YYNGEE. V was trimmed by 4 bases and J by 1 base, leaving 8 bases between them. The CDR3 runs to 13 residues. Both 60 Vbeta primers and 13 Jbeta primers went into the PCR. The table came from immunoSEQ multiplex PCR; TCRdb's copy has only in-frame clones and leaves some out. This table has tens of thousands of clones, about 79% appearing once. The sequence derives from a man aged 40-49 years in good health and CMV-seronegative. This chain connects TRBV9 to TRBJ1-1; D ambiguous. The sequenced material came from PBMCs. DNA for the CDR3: TGTGCCAGCAGCCCTCAACAGAACACTGAAGCTTTCTTT. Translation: CASSPQQNTEAFF.